These T cell receptor beta chains were read from a single sample in a study of blood T cell repertoires in COVID-19. Generated by immunoSEQ multiplex PCR, the TCRdb table keeps only in-frame clones and is missing some. Of about 270,000 clones in the sample, approximately 90% were seen once. The sequenced sample consisted of PBMCs or T cells enriched from blood (not recorded which). These receptor sequences come from a woman aged 50 to 60 who had recovered from COVID-19. Both conserved end residues are part of each CDR3. The D gene is left open where the match is weak. Only part of the rows carry a size: once, few, many, or a class if the clone is expanded.

>TRBV6-2/TRBV6-3|TRBJ1-2|NA|TRBD1
CASSETGSSNYGYTF
TGTGCCAGCAGCGAGACAGGGTCGAGTAACTATGGCTACACCTTC
>TRBV7-2|TRBJ1-1|NA|NA
CASSLGRHPNTEAFF
TGTGCCAGCAGCTTAGGGAGGCATCCGAACACTGAAGCTTTCTTT
>TRBV29-1|TRBJ1-2|NA|NA
CSVEDPEAGGYTF
TGCAGCGTTGAAGATCCTGAAGCGGGTGGCTACACCTTC
>TRBV6-5|TRBJ1-4|NA|TRBD1
CASTRGVAGEKLFF
TGTGCCAGCACCAGGGGGGTCGCAGGTGAAAAACTGTTTTTT
>TRBV18|TRBJ2-5|NA|NA
CATQPEQGKETQYF
TGTGCCACCCAACCGGAGCAGGGCAAGGAGACCCAGTACTTC
>TRBV2|TRBJ1-2|NA|NA
CASSATGGIRWGYTF
TGTGCCAGCAGTGCAACGGGAGGGATCAGGTGGGGCTACACCTTC
>TRBV28|TRBJ1-1|NA|TRBD1
CASRPGQINTEAFF
TGTGCCAGCAGACCGGGACAGATAAACACTGAAGCTTTCTTT
>TRBV28|TRBJ2-7|NA|TRBD2
CASSLPYGLAVDEQYF
TGTGCCAGCAGTCTCCCTTACGGACTAGCGGTCGACGAGCAGTACTTC
>TRBV13|TRBJ1-2|NA|TRBD1
CASSLMGQLYGYTF
TGTGCCAGCAGCTTAATGGGACAGCTCTATGGCTACACCTTC
>TRBV15|TRBJ2-1|once|NA
CATKGTGHNEQFF
TGTGCCACCAAGGGGACTGGACACAATGAGCAGTTCTTC
>TRBV18|TRBJ2-1|NA|TRBD2
CASSPPGLAYPGNNEQFF
TGTGCCAGCTCACCACCGGGACTAGCGTATCCGGGGAACAATGAGCAGTTCTTC
>TRBV27|TRBJ1-1|NA|NA
CASRTIIGGRHTEAFF
TGTGCCAGCAGAACCATCATCGGGGGGCGGCATACTGAAGCTTTCTTT
>TRBV5-1|TRBJ1-6|NA|NA
CASSLSGSIDSPLHF
TGCGCCAGCAGCTTGTCAGGGTCGATCGATTCACCCCTCCACTTT
>TRBV7-9|TRBJ2-3|NA|NA
CASSLRGVLGAGDTQYF
TGTGCCAGCAGCTTACGGGGCGTTTTGGGGGCGGGAGATACGCAGTATTTT
>TRBV19|TRBJ2-3|once|TRBD2
CASSGLAGVNFRTDTQYF
TGTGCCAGTAGTGGACTAGCGGGAGTAAACTTTCGCACAGATACGCAGTATTTT
>TRBV18|TRBJ2-1|NA|TRBD1
CASSPPARKGAWEQFF
TGTGCCAGCTCACCACCAGCGCGGAAGGGGGCCTGGGAGCAGTTCTTC
>TRBV5-1|TRBJ1-6|NA|NA
CASSLAGQSNSPLHF
TGCGCCAGCAGCTTGGCAGGACAGTCGAATTCACCCCTCCACTTT
>TRBV5-4|TRBJ2-7|NA|TRBD2
CASSVMAGVQYEQYF
TGTGCCAGCAGCGTCATGGCGGGAGTTCAATACGAGCAGTACTTC
>TRBV7-3|TRBJ2-2|NA|NA
CASSLLSVGELFF
TGTGCCAGCAGCTTATTGTCGGTCGGGGAGCTGTTTTTT
>TRBV7-6|TRBJ2-5|NA|TRBD2
CASQGLAGKKTQYF
TGTGCCTCCCAAGGGCTAGCGGGAAAGAAGACCCAGTACTTC
>TRBV30|TRBJ2-5|NA|NA
CAWSLTEGETQYF
TGTGCCTGGAGTCTTACCGAGGGAGAGACCCAGTACTTC
>TRBV28|TRBJ1-2|NA|NA
CATADGSGNYGYTF
TGTGCCACCGCGGACGGGTCAGGGAACTATGGCTACACCTTC
>TRBV4-3|TRBJ2-3|NA|NA
CASSPRLVGDTQYF
TGCGCCAGCAGCCCTCGACTAGTAGGCGATACGCAGTATTTT
>TRBV24-1|TRBJ2-2|NA|NA
CATSDLSPGANTGELFF
TGTGCCACCAGTGATTTGAGTCCAGGGGCGAACACCGGGGAGCTGTTTTTT
>TRBV4-2|TRBJ1-1|NA|NA
CASSQSGLLNTEAFF
TGTGCCAGCAGCCAATCGGGACTCCTGAACACTGAAGCTTTCTTT
>TRBV6-2/TRBV6-3|TRBJ1-1|NA|NA
CASIPGGVDTEAFF
TGTGCCAGCATCCCCGGGGGGGTAGACACTGAAGCTTTCTTT
>TRBV19|TRBJ1-2|NA|TRBD1
CASSPGQNYGYTF
TGTGCCAGTAGTCCGGGACAGAACTATGGCTACACCTTC
>TRBV7-9|TRBJ2-2|NA|NA
CASSLLSTNTGELFF
TGTGCCAGCAGCTTACTCAGTACGAACACCGGGGAGCTGTTTTTT
>TRBV15|TRBJ2-7|NA|TRBD2
CATSRLAGEGGYEQYF
TGTGCCACCAGCAGACTAGCGGGAGAGGGTGGCTACGAGCAGTACTTC
>TRBV10-3|TRBJ1-1|once|NA
CAISVSNRLNTEAFF
TGTGCCATCAGTGTTTCTAACAGGTTGAACACTGAAGCTTTCTTT
>TRBV7-9|TRBJ2-7|NA|TRBD1
CASSLSIRGRDRSYEQYF
TGTGCCAGCAGCTTAAGTATAAGGGGGCGGGACAGGAGTTACGAGCAGTACTTC
>TRBV7-9|TRBJ2-5|NA|TRBD2
CASSLSGTSGSVETQYF
TGTGCCAGCAGCTTATCCGGGACTAGCGGGAGCGTAGAGACCCAGTACTTC
>TRBV5-1|TRBJ2-7|NA|TRBD2
CASKLAGGYEQYF
TGCGCCAGCAAGCTAGCGGGAGGCTACGAGCAGTACTTC
>TRBV6-5|TRBJ2-7|once|TRBD2
CASKGTSGSYNEQYF
TGTGCCAGCAAAGGGACTAGCGGGAGTTATAACGAGCAGTACTTC
>TRBV28|TRBJ1-6|NA|TRBD1
CATLGTGLSPNNSPLHF
TGTGCCACCTTGGGGACAGGGCTCTCCCCAAATAATTCACCCCTCCACTTT
>TRBV10-3|TRBJ2-1|NA|NA
CAISESQASEQFF
TGTGCCATCAGTGAGTCGCAAGCCTCTGAGCAGTTCTTC
>TRBV19|TRBJ1-1|few|TRBD1
CASGGQGRGKAFF
TGTGCCAGTGGAGGACAGGGAAGGGGCAAAGCTTTCTTT
>TRBV28|TRBJ1-2|NA|NA
CASIGGNYGYTF
TGTGCCAGCATTGGGGGCAACTATGGCTACACCTTC
>TRBV18|TRBJ1-2|few|NA
CASSPQGWVYGYTF
TGTGCCAGCTCACCACAGGGGTGGGTCTATGGCTACACCTTC
>TRBV2|TRBJ2-2|NA|NA
CASSELLRGGELFF
TGTGCCAGCAGTGAACTGCTAAGGGGCGGGGAGCTGTTTTTT
>TRBV4-1|TRBJ2-1|NA|NA
CASSQDLVRGKRDEQFF
TGCGCCAGCAGCCAAGATCTGGTCAGGGGCAAAAGGGATGAGCAGTTCTTC
>TRBV3-1/TRBV3-2|TRBJ1-1|NA|NA
CASSQDPGRGNTEAFF
TGTGCCAGCAGCCAAGACCCCGGCAGGGGGAACACTGAAGCTTTCTTT